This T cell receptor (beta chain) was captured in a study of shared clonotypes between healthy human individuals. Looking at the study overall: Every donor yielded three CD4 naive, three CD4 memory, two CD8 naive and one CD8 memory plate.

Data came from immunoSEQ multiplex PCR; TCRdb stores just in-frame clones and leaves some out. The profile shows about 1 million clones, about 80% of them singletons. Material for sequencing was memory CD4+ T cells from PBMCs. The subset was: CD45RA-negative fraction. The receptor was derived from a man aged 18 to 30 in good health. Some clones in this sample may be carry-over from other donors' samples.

As DNA, the CDR3 is TGTGCCAGCAGCCTACAGGGAAGCACCGGGGAGCTGTTTTTT. This translates into CASSLQGSTGELFF. The gene calls are TRBV11-2 and TRBJ2-2; D perhaps matches TRBD1 (6 bases). CDR3 length: 14 amino acids. Germline V CDR1 and CDR2: SGHAT, FQNNGV. V lost 5 bases, J lost 4 bases, and 11 bases lay in between.